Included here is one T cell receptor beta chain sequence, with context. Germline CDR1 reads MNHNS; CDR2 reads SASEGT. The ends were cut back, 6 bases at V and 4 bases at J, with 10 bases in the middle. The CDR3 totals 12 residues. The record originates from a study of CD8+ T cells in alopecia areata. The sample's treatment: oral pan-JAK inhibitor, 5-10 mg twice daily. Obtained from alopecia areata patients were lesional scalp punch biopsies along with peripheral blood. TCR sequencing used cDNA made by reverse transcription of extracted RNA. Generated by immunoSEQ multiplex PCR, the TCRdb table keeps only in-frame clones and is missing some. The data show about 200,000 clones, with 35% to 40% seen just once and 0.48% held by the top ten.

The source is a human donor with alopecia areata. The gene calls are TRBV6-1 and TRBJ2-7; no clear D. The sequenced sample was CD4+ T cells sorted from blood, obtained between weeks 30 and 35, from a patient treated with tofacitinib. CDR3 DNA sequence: TGTGCCAGCAGGGCCCAGACTTACGAGCAGTACTTC. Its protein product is CASRAQTYEQYF.